These 5 T cell receptor beta chains were sequenced from one sample in a study of vaccination effects on CD4 cells after COVID-19 (dated by TCRdb to between 2022 and 2023). Their specific antigens are unknown. In the ViraFEST assay, PBMC were stimulated with viral peptide pools, and antigen-specific CD4+ T cell clonotypes were then identified by expansion using TCR sequencing. After about 9 days of culture, CD4+ T cells were isolated with the EasySep CD4+ T cell isolation kit. Participants received two doses of either the BNT162b2 or the mRNA-1273 mRNA SARS-CoV-2 vaccine. The library was prepared using the immunoSEQ multiplex PCR assay. The source is immuneACCESS, and TCRdb retained only in-frame sequences with V and J called. Part of the clones is not carried over; for the studies checked, unresolved V genes explain less than half of this, and the remainder is unexplained. Across this sample there are 25,000 to 35,000 clones, with around 70% seen only once. Roughly 10% of the sample is held by the ten biggest clonotypes.

The sequencing here drew on CD4+ T cells from PBMCs cultured with HCoV-NL63 spike peptides, taken after COVID-19 vaccination. According to the study, the label for this sample's cell subset or site signals: HCoV-NL63 spike overlapping peptide pool stimulation. Receptors were obtained from a human donor who received a COVID-19 vaccine.

The chain recombines TRBV19 with TRBJ2-3; D unclear. Trimming left V 3 bases short and J 6 bases short, with 4 bases between. CDR3 length equals 11 residues. Germline V gives CDR1 LNHDA, CDR2 SQIVND (reference sequence). As DNA, the CDR3 is TGTGCCAGTAGTATCGGTGATACGCAGTATTTT. It specifies CASSIGDTQYF.

This clone was recorded once. The chain couples TRBV5-1 to TRBJ2-1; D not certain. This CDR3 has 16 residues. V lost 4 bases, J lost 3 bases, and 17 bases lay in between. Germline CDR1 reads SGHRS; CDR2 reads YFSETQ. CDR3 nucleotides: TGCGCCAGCAGCACGGCACCAACCTCCAACTACAATGAGCAGTTCTTC. It is translated as CASSTAPTSNYNEQFF.

This clone has only a few counts. V and J are TRBV10-1 and TRBJ1-6; D call uncertain. Germline V gives CDR1 WNHNN, CDR2 SYGVQD (reference sequence). The CDR3 has 13 residues. V was cut by 2 bases and J by 7 bases, with 6 bases left in between. The CDR3 here is CASSEMLNSPLHF. For the CDR3, the DNA is TGCGCCAGCAGTGAGATGTTGAATTCACCCCTCCACTTT.

This chain links TRBV6-1 with TRBJ2-2; D perhaps matches TRBD1 (6 bases). V lost 6 bases, J lost 4 bases, and 21 bases lay in between. CDR1 and CDR2 from the germline V gene are MNHNS and SASEGT. The CDR3 length is 17 residues. The CDR3 loop reads CASRENTGNTVTGELFF. The CDR3 region has the DNA TGTGCCAGCAGAGAAAACACAGGGAATACCGTCACCGGGGAGCTGTTTTTT.

V is TRBV7-9 and J is TRBJ1-3; the D gene is possibly TRBD1 (6 bases). This CDR3 has 19 residues. V lost 6 bases, J lost 0 bases, and 24 bases lay in between. Germline-derived CDR1 and CDR2 are SEHNR and FQNEAQ (reference sequence). The CDR3 spells CASSNPLLTGVRSGNTIYF. As DNA, the CDR3 is TGTGCCAGCAGTAACCCCCTCCTGACAGGAGTACGCTCTGGAAACACCATATATTTT.